The next 25 T cell receptor beta chains were all read from a single sample in a study of PD-1 blockade in classical Hodgkin lymphoma (dated by TCRdb to the early 2020s). Libraries were made using the immunoSEQ multiplex PCR assay. TCRdb mirrors the immuneACCESS table, restricted to in-frame sequences. Some clones are absent from its copies; in checked studies, under half trace to an unresolved V gene, and the reason for the others is unknown. The sample table shows about 90,000 clones, and 92% are seen once. The ten biggest clones cover approximately 2.5% of the sample. This sample's time point label indicates: cycle 2 day 1 (C2D1) of nivolumab. Every trial patient had relapsed after autologous stem cell transplantation, and cohorts A, B and C differed in prior brentuximab vedotin exposure. The sample in question was peripheral blood mononuclear cells (PBMCs), obtained before the second cycle of nivolumab. The receptors originated from a human donor with classical Hodgkin lymphoma.

This chain joins TRBV29-1 and TRBJ2-2; no definite D call. This CDR3 comprises 11 residues. The germline V gene has CDR1 SQVTM and CDR2 ANQGSEA. Trimming removed 4 bases at V and 6 bases at J, with 6 bases between. The CDR3 here is CSVGEAGELFF. DNA of the CDR3: TGCAGCGTTGGCGAGGCCGGGGAGCTGTTTTTT.

This sequence joins TRBV4-1 and TRBJ1-3, with 7 bases lining up with TRBD1. This CDR3 is built from 18 residues. V trimming: 0 bases; J trimming: 3 bases; junction bases outside the gene matches: 11. CDR1 is MGHRA and CDR2 is YSYEKL in the germline V gene. In DNA form, the CDR3 reads TGCGCCAGCAGCCAAGATGTTGAGGGGGCAAGGGGTGGAAACACCATATATTTT. Protein: CASSQDVEGARGGNTIYF.

V gene TRBV7-9 combines with J gene TRBJ1-1; 8 bases are a match to TRBD1. This CDR3 contains 16 residues. Unmatched junction bases numbered 14, after V lost 5 bases and J lost 6 bases. In germline, CDR1 is SEHNR, CDR2 FQNEAQ (reference sequence). CDR3 amino acids: CASSRGDRQYFSEAFF. The CDR3 region has the DNA TGTGCCAGCAGCCGGGGGGACAGGCAGTATTTCTCTGAAGCTTTCTTT.

The V and J genes are TRBV15 and TRBJ2-5; TRBD1 aligns across 8 bases. J gave up 2 bases and V 4 bases, and 6 bases lay outside the gene matches. Germline lookup yields CDR1 LNHNV and CDR2 YYDKDF (reference sequence). The CDR3 sequence is 15 residues long. CDR3 bases: TGTGCCACCAGCAAAGGACAGGGCCATCAAGAGACCCAGTACTTC. This codes for CATSKGQGHQETQYF. The full variable domain, with the rest looked up from reference TRBV15 and TRBJ2-5, is DAMVIQNPRYQVTQFGKPVTLSCSQTLNHNVMYWYQQKSSQAPKLLFHYYDKDFNNEADTPDNFQSRRPNTSFCFLDIRSPGLGDTAMYLCATSKGQGHQETQYFGPGTRLLVL.

V gene TRBV13 combines with J gene TRBJ2-1; D uncertain. The CDR3 contains 14 residues. Looked up from germline, CDR1 is PRHDT and CDR2 is FYEKMQ (reference sequence). V shed 2 bases and J shed 5 bases, with 10 bases lying between them. The CDR3 region has the DNA TGTGCCAGCAGCTTATCGTCCGGAGACAATGAGCAGTTCTTC. Encoded protein: CASSLSSGDNEQFF.

The rearrangement joins TRBV30 to TRBJ2-1; D is possibly TRBD2 (5 bases). This CDR3 is 15 amino acids long. V lost 3 bases, J lost 1 base, and 13 bases lay in between. Germline assignment: CDR1 GTSNPN and CDR2 SVGIG (reference sequence). This CDR3 is CAWRGGRESYNEQFF. The CDR3 nucleotides are TGTGCCTGGAGAGGTGGGAGAGAATCCTACAATGAGCAGTTCTTC.

This rearrangement joins TRBV19 to TRBJ2-6; D may be TRBD1 or TRBD2 (5 bases each). Germline-derived CDR1 and CDR2 are LNHDA and SQIVND (reference sequence). The V end lost 4 bases, the J end lost 0 bases, and 19 bases lay between the germline ends. The CDR3 spans 19 residues. This chain's CDR3 is CASSSPRGALSSGANVLTF. In DNA, the CDR3 is TGTGCCAGTAGTAGCCCAAGAGGGGCGCTAAGCTCTGGGGCCAACGTCCTGACTTTC.

V usage is TRBV9 and J usage is TRBJ2-7; 8 bases are shared with TRBD2. The CDR3 spans 16 residues. The germline CDR1 and CDR2 sequences are SGDLS and YYNGEE. V gave up 4 bases and J gave up 5 bases; unmatched junction bases: 14. CDR3 amino acids: CASSPQTGAGVHEQYF. The CDR3 DNA reads TGTGCCAGCAGCCCCCAGACAGGAGCGGGAGTCCACGAGCAGTACTTC. Looking up the rest from reference TRBV9 and TRBJ2-7 gives the full variable domain: DSGVTQTPKHLITATGQRVTLRCSPRSGDLSVYWYQQSLDQGLQFLIQYYNGEERAKGNILERFSAQQFPDLHSELNLSSLELGDSALYFCASSPQTGAGVHEQYFGPGTRLTVT.

The CDR3: CASSPRDNYSNQPQHF. CDR3 nucleotides: TGTGCCAGTAGTCCCCGGGACAACTATAGCAATCAGCCCCAGCATTTT. The chain carries TRBV19 and TRBJ1-5, with D tentatively TRBD1 (6 bases). Germline CDR1 reads LNHDA; CDR2 reads SQIVND (reference sequence). The CDR3 consists of 16 residues. The V end lost 5 bases, the J end lost 0 bases, and 14 bases lay between the germline ends.

In DNA form, the CDR3 reads TGTGCCAGCAGCAAGACTAGCTACACGGCAGATACGCAGTATTTT. Translated, it gives CASSKTSYTADTQYF. The rearrangement joins TRBV21-1 to TRBJ2-3; the tabulated D call, TRBD2, remains unverified against the DNA. TRBV21-1 is recorded as a pseudogene. The CDR3 covers 15 residues.

This chain joins TRBV18 and TRBJ2-3; 12 positions match TRBD2. The CDR3 sequence is 16 residues long. The junction had 2 bases not matched to a gene; V was cut back by 4 bases and J by 0 bases. Germline V gene lookup returns CDR1 KGHSH and CDR2 LQKENI. The DNA of the CDR3 is TGTGCCAGCTCACTTGGACTAGCGGGGAGCACAGATACGCAGTATTTT. It specifies CASSLGLAGSTDTQYF.

This chain links TRBV10-2 with TRBJ2-3, with TRBD1 identical over 7 bases. The V and J ends lost 2 bases and 5 bases, in that order; junction bases with no gene match: 7. This CDR3 is built from 15 residues. Germline loops: CDR1 WSHSY, CDR2 SAAADI. The CDR3 protein is CASSEVTGAIDTQYF. For the CDR3, the DNA is TGCGCCAGCAGTGAGGTAACAGGGGCGATAGATACGCAGTATTTT.

Only one count was recorded for this clone. The chain combines TRBV11-1 with TRBJ2-7; either TRBD1 or TRBD2 may fit D (5 bases each). Germline loops: CDR1 SGHAT, CDR2 FQDESV (reference sequence). The CDR3 has 14 amino acids. Trimming stripped 5 bases from V and 3 bases from J, with 14 bases between. The CDR3 DNA reads as TGTGCCAGCAGCAGGGGACCGACAAACTACGAGCAGTACTTC. This translates into CASSRGPTNYEQYF.

J is TRBJ2-5 and V is TRBV5-4, with 10 bases aligning to TRBD1. This CDR3 spans 16 amino acids. The V and J ends lost 1 base and 4 bases, in that order; junction bases with no gene match: 7. Germline V CDR1 and CDR2: SGHNT, YYREEE (reference sequence). CDR3 sequence (DNA): TGTGCCAGCAGCTTGAAGTCCGGACAGGGGGGAGAGACCCAGTACTTC. Translating gives CASSLKSGQGGETQYF. Full variable domain (rest looked up from reference TRBV5-4 and TRBJ2-5): ETGVTQSPTHLIKTRGQQVTLRCSSQSGHNTVSWYQQALGQGPQFIFQYYREEENGRGNFPPRFSGLQFPNYSSELNVNALELDDSALYLCASSLKSGQGGETQYFGPGTRLLVL.

This clone has only one observation. The chain uses TRBV5-5 and TRBJ2-3, with 7 bases lining up with TRBD1. Looked up from germline, CDR1 is SGHKS and CDR2 is YYEKEE (reference sequence). This CDR3 has 13 residues. The trim removed 4 bases at V and 10 bases at J, leaving 9 bases unmatched. CDR3 loop: CASSRDREGAQYF. The DNA for the CDR3 is TGTGCCAGCAGCAGGGACAGAGAGGGGGCGCAGTATTTT.

V gene TRBV5-1 combines with J gene TRBJ2-1; TRBD2 agrees at 11 bases. The V segment lost 0 bases and the J segment 4 bases; nucleotides outside the gene matches: 3. CDR1 is SGHRS and CDR2 is YFSETQ in the germline V gene. CDR3 length: 16 residues. CDR3 in amino acids: CASSLVTSGIYNEQFF. CDR3 nucleotide sequence: TGCGCCAGCAGCTTGGTGACTAGCGGGATTTACAATGAGCAGTTCTTC.

As regards this clone: At one of its ends the junction is not consistent with the germline gene, which may arise from a read error. The rearrangement joins TRBV5-6 to TRBJ2-7; 7 bases match TRBD1. CDR1 SGHDT and CDR2 YYEEEE come from the germline V gene. CDR3 size: 14 residues. The CDR3 loop is CASSFRDSASDHHF. The CDR3 nucleotides read TGTGCCAGCAGCTTCCGGGACAGTGCCTCCGACCATCACTTC.

The chain couples TRBV4-1 to TRBJ1-5; no definite D call. V lost 0 bases and J lost 6, with 6 bases in between. This CDR3 spans 13 amino acids. CDR1 and CDR2 (germline): MGHRA, YSYEKL. CDR3 loop: CASSQDPFQPQHF. For the CDR3, the DNA is TGCGCCAGCAGCCAAGATCCGTTTCAGCCCCAGCATTTT.

The chain carries TRBV28 and TRBJ2-1; tentative D call: TRBD2 (6 bases). CDR1 MDHEN and CDR2 SYDVKM come from the germline V gene. The length of the CDR3 is 16 residues. Trimming removed 6 bases from V and 0 bases from J, with 15 bases in between. The CDR3 region is CASRQSGPSSYNEQFF. The CDR3 DNA is TGTGCCAGCAGACAAAGCGGGCCAAGCTCCTACAATGAGCAGTTCTTC. The full variable domain, with the rest looked up from reference TRBV28 and TRBJ2-1, is DVKVTQSSRYLVKRTGEKVFLECVQDMDHENMFWYRQDPGLGLRLIYFSYDVKMKEKGDIPEGYSVSREKKERFSLILESASTNQTSMYLCASRQSGPSSYNEQFFGPGTRLTVL.

The genes are TRBV19 and TRBJ2-1; TRBD2 aligns across 8 bases. The CDR3 sequence is 16 residues long. The V segment lost 6 bases and the J segment 2 bases; nucleotides outside the gene matches: 9. Germline CDR1 reads LNHDA; CDR2 reads SQIVND (reference sequence). The CDR3 region has the DNA TGTGCCAGTAGAGAGGTCGCGGGAGGTCCCTACAATGAGCAGTTCTTC. Amino acid sequence: CASREVAGGPYNEQFF. The complete variable domain, with remaining parts taken from reference TRBV19 and TRBJ2-1, reads DGGITQSPKYLFRKEGQNVTLSCEQNLNHDAMYWYRQDPGQGLRLIYYSQIVNDFQKGDIAEGYSVSREKKESFPLTVTSAQKNPTAFYLCASREVAGGPYNEQFFGPGTRLTVL.

The gene calls are TRBV25-1 and TRBJ1-1; D remains ambiguous. CDR3 length: 14 residues. The germline V gene encodes CDR1 MGHDK and CDR2 SYGVNS. Trimming removed 6 bases at V and 11 bases at J, with 22 bases between. The CDR3 sequence is CASRDGLHSAKAFF. The CDR3 bases are TGTGCCAGCAGAGACGGACTCCACTCCGCCAAGGCTTTCTTT.

In its sample, this clone was seen once. Written as DNA, the CDR3 is TGTGCCAGTAGTAGCGACAGGGAATTTCATCAGCCCCAGCATTTT. This sequence encodes CASSSDREFHQPQHF. The V call is TRBV19, the J call TRBJ1-5; 7 bases agree with TRBD1. CDR1 and CDR2 (germline): LNHDA, SQIVND (reference sequence). CDR3 length equals 15 residues. The J segment lost 5 bases and the V segment lost 4 bases, leaving 8 bases of the junction unmatched. Filled out from reference TRBV19 and TRBJ1-5, the complete variable domain reads DGGITQSPKYLFRKEGQNVTLSCEQNLNHDAMYWYRQDPGQGLRLIYYSQIVNDFQKGDIAEGYSVSREKKESFPLTVTSAQKNPTAFYLCASSSDREFHQPQHFGDGTRLSIL.

The CDR3 sequence is CASSQYTLSYNEQFF. DNA for the CDR3: TGTGCCAGCAGTCAATACACCCTGTCCTACAATGAGCAGTTCTTC. The J gene is TRBJ2-1, the V gene TRBV27; D not certain. The V end lost 5 bases, the J end lost 1 base, and 12 bases lay between the germline ends. Per germline, CDR1 MNHEY and CDR2 SMNVEV (reference sequence). The CDR3 totals 15 residues.

V gene TRBV27 combines with J gene TRBJ2-7; D may be TRBD1 or TRBD2 (5 bases each). Trimming pared 6 bases from V and 6 bases from J, leaving 21 bases between. Germline V gives CDR1 MNHEY, CDR2 SMNVEV (reference sequence). The CDR3 extends over 15 amino acids. CDR3 DNA sequence: TGTGCCAGCAGGGGGCGAGGGCGGCTGGGGAGCGAGCAGTACTTC. It is translated as CASRGRGRLGSEQYF.

V is TRBV27 and J is TRBJ2-7; 8 positions match TRBD1. The length of the CDR3 is 15 residues. Germline CDR1 and CDR2: MNHEY and SMNVEV (reference sequence). J lost 4 bases, V lost 5 bases, and 10 bases had no gene match. CDR3 bases: TGTGCCAGCAGTGCCGGAGGACAGGGTCTGTACGAGCAGTACTTC. It translates to CASSAGGQGLYEQYF.